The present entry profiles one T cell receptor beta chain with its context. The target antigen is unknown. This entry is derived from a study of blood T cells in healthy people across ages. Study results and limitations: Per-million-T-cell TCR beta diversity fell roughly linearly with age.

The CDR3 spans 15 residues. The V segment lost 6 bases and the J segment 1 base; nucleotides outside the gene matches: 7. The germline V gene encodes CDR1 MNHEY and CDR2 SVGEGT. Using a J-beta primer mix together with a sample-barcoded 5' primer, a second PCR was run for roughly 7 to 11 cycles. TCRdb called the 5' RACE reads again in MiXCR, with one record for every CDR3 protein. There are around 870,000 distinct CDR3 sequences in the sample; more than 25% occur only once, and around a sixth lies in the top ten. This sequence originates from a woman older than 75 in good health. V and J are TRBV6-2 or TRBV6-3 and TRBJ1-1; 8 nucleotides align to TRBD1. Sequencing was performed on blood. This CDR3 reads CASRRPGTGNTEAFF. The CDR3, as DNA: TGTGCCAGCAGACGTCCCGGGACAGGGAACACTGAAGCTTTCTTT.